The rows below give T cell receptor beta chains drawn from one sample of a study of control samples from healthy donors and cancer patients. Assay used: immunoSEQ multiplex PCR; TCRdb lists only in-frame clones, some missing. The data show about 89,000 clones, 85% to 90% seen once. The specimen was blood. These TCRs come from a woman in her 40s in good health. The CDR3 runs from the conserved cysteine through the conserved F or W. Fields, in order: D gene, clone size, V gene, J gene, CDR3 DNA, CDR3 protein. D genes are given only for firm matches. Clone size, where shown, is once, few, many, or a class for clones that have expanded.

TRBD1,.,TRBV5-1,TRBJ1-1,TGCGCCAGCAGTCAACAGGGGGCGCGGGGCTACACTGAAGCTTTCTTT,CASSQQGARGYTEAFF
.,.,TRBV18,TRBJ1-1,TGTGCCAGCTCTGAGGGGAACTTGAACACTGAAGCTTTCTTT,CASSEGNLNTEAFF
.,.,TRBV5-1,TRBJ2-7,TGCGCCAGCAGCTTGTCAGGGAAGACCGAGCAGTACTTC,CASSLSGKTEQYF
TRBD1,.,TRBV24-1,TRBJ2-5,TGTGCCACCAGTGGTCAGACAGGGGGAGAAGAGACCCAGTACTTC,CATSGQTGGEETQYF
TRBD1,.,TRBV7-2,TRBJ2-2,TGTGCCAGCAGCCCGCAGACAGGGGGAAAAACCGGGGAGCTGTTTTTT,CASSPQTGGKTGELFF
.,.,TRBV5-1,TRBJ2-2,TGCGCCAGCAGCACCGTCGGGACCGCGAACACCGGGGAGCTGTTTTTT,CASSTVGTANTGELFF
.,.,TRBV7-2,TRBJ2-3,TGTGCCAGCAGCTTAAGTGGTAATACGCAGTATTTT,CASSLSGNTQYF
.,.,TRBV7-8,TRBJ1-1,TGTGCCAGCAGCCAAAACAGAGTGAACACTGAAGCTTTCTTT,CASSQNRVNTEAFF
TRBD2,.,TRBV6-5,TRBJ2-5,TGTGCCAGCCGGCCTAGCGGTCAAGAGACCCAGTACTTC,CASRPSGQETQYF
.,.,TRBV10-1,TRBJ2-1,TGCGCCAGCAGTGGTAGCGTCTACAATGAGCAGTTCTTC,CASSGSVYNEQFF
TRBD1,once,TRBV20-1,TRBJ2-7,TGCAGTGCTAGTGGGACAGCTATATCATGGGAGCAGTACTTC,CSASGTAISWEQYF
TRBD1,.,TRBV27,TRBJ1-2,TGTGCCAGCAGTCTCGGCAGGGGGGGCTATGGCTACACCTTC,CASSLGRGGYGYTF
.,.,TRBV9,TRBJ2-6,TGTGCCAGCAGCGCCCAATCAGACGCCTCTGGGGCCAACGTCCTGACTTTC,CASSAQSDASGANVLTF
TRBD2,.,TRBV5-1,TRBJ2-1,TGCGCCAGCAGCTACCAAGGGACTAGCGGCTCCTACAATGAGCAGTTCTTC,CASSYQGTSGSYNEQFF
.,.,TRBV5-5,TRBJ1-1,TGTGCCAGCAGCTTGTCAGGCGGAAACACTGAAGCTTTCTTT,CASSLSGGNTEAFF
TRBD1,once,TRBV19,TRBJ1-5,TGTGCCAGTAGTATCCACAGGGGAAGGAGCAATCAGCCCCAGCATTTT,CASSIHRGRSNQPQHF
.,.,TRBV27,TRBJ1-2,TGTGCCAGCAGCCCTTTGGGAGGTCACGGCTATGGCTACACCTTC,CASSPLGGHGYGYTF
.,.,TRBV4-3,TRBJ2-4,TGCGCCAGCAGCCAAGATCCTCAGGCTCAAAACATTCAGTACTTC,CASSQDPQAQNIQYF
.,few,TRBV30,TRBJ2-1,TGTGCCTGGAGTTCGGGGGCAAGTGACAATGAGCAGTTCTTC,CAWSSGASDNEQFF
.,few,TRBV14,TRBJ2-4,TGTGCCAGCAGCCAAGCATCAGGCAGGTTAGCCAAAAACATTCAGTACTTC,CASSQASGRLAKNIQYF
.,.,TRBV5-1,TRBJ2-1,TGCGCCAGCAGTAGGCTCGCGGAGTCCTACAATGAGCAGTTCTTC,CASSRLAESYNEQFF
.,.,TRBV5-1,TRBJ1-3,TGCGCCAGCAGTAGGGGTGCGGGAAACACCATATATTTT,CASSRGAGNTIYF
TRBD2,.,TRBV2,TRBJ2-1,TGTGCCAGCAGTAGCGGGAGCTACTTCGGTGACAATGAGCAGTTCTTC,CASSSGSYFGDNEQFF
TRBD1,few,TRBV7-9,TRBJ1-2,TGTGCCAGCAGCTTAGGACAGGGTAACTATGGCTACACCTTC,CASSLGQGNYGYTF
TRBD2,.,TRBV24-1,TRBJ2-1,TGTGCCACCAGTGATACCGGGACTAGCGGGGGCGAACGACCGGATGAGCAGTTCTTC,CATSDTGTSGGERPDEQFF
.,.,TRBV19,TRBJ1-5,TGTGCCAGTAGTATGACTGCGAATCAGCCCCAGCATTTT,CASSMTANQPQHF
.,few,TRBV15,TRBJ1-4,TGTGCCACCAGGGTACCGGGACATAATGAAAAACTGTTTTTT,CATRVPGHNEKLFF